This T cell receptor (beta chain) was captured in a study of T cell responses to AZD1222 COVID-19 vaccine. Produced via immunoSEQ multiplex PCR; TCRdb's table is partial and in-frame only. Of around 150,000 clones listed, roughly 90% are singletons. This sample comprised peripheral blood, obtained 28 days after the second AZD1222 dose. The receptor's source is an adult who received the AZD1222 COVID-19 vaccine.

CDR3 in amino acids: CASSAGTTGELFF. CDR3 nucleotides: TGTGCCAGCTCCGCCGGGACAACCGGGGAGCTGTTTTTT. The V and J genes are TRBV18 and TRBJ2-2; D may be TRBD1 (6 bases). V was clipped by 6 bases and J by 5 bases, with 10 bases between them. Germline loops: CDR1 KGHSH, CDR2 LQKENI. The CDR3 contains 13 residues. Filled out from reference TRBV18 and TRBJ2-2, the complete variable domain reads NAGVMQNPRHLVRRRGQEARLRCSPMKGHSHVYWYRQLPEEGLKFMVYLQKENIIDESGMPKERFSAEFPKEGPSILRIQQVVRGDSAAYFCASSAGTTGELFFGEGSRLTVL.